This TCR beta chain emerged from a study of shared clonotypes between healthy human individuals (dated by TCRdb to about 2020). With regard to the full study: A couple of women and a few men aged 18 to 49 years were included in the cohort. For each donor, three plates each were used for CD4 naive and CD4 memory, two plates were used for CD8 naive, and one plate was used for CD8 memory. To estimate repertoire size and how much clonotype sharing occurs between individuals, the study deeply sequenced the blood TCR repertoires of 4 to 6 healthy adults. Different laboratories and diverse techniques were used to prepare libraries and sequence TCR repertoires, to increase sequencing depth and limit assay-specific biases. Leukapheresis yielded between about 0.9 and 9.5 billion PBMCs per donor. Overall study outcomes, separate from this receptor: Pairwise subsampling indicated that sequencing depth was expected to affect the degree of clonotype sharing among donors. The small number of donors limited the genetic and exposure-history diversity represented. Sampling was limited to blood, and TCR repertoires in tissue likely differ from TCR repertoires in blood. Rarefaction of sorted-subset datasets indicated incomplete sequencing despite the large sequencing depth. Estimated clonotype richness was generally larger for naive than for memory subsets. Across four donors, around 5% of naive CD4, roughly 3.3% of naive CD8, under 2.5% of memory CD4, and approximately 0.42% of memory CD8 clonotypes were shared. Compared with non-shared clonotypes, the clonotypes found in all four sorted-subset donors had higher generation probabilities.

Using the deep immunoSEQ assay, TCR CDR3 regions were amplified from genomic DNA by multiplex PCR. Extracted genomic DNA from each cell subset was spread evenly across all wells of several immunoSEQ 96-well plates, with each plate serving as a replicate. For sorted subsets, around 200 ng genomic DNA, equal to tens of thousands of T cell genomes, was loaded into each replicate PCR. Purified libraries were quantified with a Qubit 3.0 fluorometer, sized on a Bioanalyzer 2100, and re-quantified with the KAPA Library Quantification kit. Each immunoSEQ 96-well plate was sequenced on its own single-read 150-cycle Illumina NextSeq 550 flow cell. The authors' analysis ran thus. The immunoSEQ output contained only junctional sequences without quality scores, so filtering could not match that applied to full-length reads. To assign V/J genes and CDR3, sequences were annotated against IMGT germline references using PyIR, a Python wrapper for IgBLAST v1.9. Reads were removed for weak V/J assignments (E-value above 1e-6), missing CDR3, stop codons, out-of-frame junctions, or ambiguous translated residues. V3J clonotypes were defined as sequences sharing the same inferred V gene, J gene, and CDR3 amino acid sequence. Percentage overlap between repertoires was computed as shared unique clonotypes divided by the size of the smaller repertoire. Richness of each repertoire was evaluated using RTK rarefaction, the Chao1 estimator, and Recon v2.1 estimates of unobserved clonotypes. OLGA was used to compute generation probabilities for all TCRbeta clonotypes that the gDNA method yielded from a handful of donors. Held by TCRdb, this immuneACCESS table contains in-frame sequences only and omits some clones. Under half of the omission traces to an unresolved V gene where checked; the cause of the rest is unknown. Clone size and V and J calls were adopted from that table, with D and trimming inferred from the DNA. This sample gives 2 million or so clones in total; 85% to 95% of them show up just once. The leading ten clones occupy roughly 0.13% of the sample.

The donors were healthy, HIV-negative adults who had no recently reported acute infections or vaccinations. Only Caucasian adults living in Nashville, Tennessee, USA were represented among the donors. CD4+ T cells were enriched by magnetic negative selection, after which naive cells were positively selected on CD45RA and the negative fraction was taken as the memory subset. Blood was obtained by leukapheresis, after which PBMCs were separated by Ficoll-Histopaque density gradient centrifugation and cryopreserved in liquid nitrogen vapor phase. Purity and quantity of every magnetically sorted T cell population were checked by analytical flow cytometry. From each sorted fraction, genomic DNA was isolated and quantified by UV absorbance on a Nanodrop 2000c. As to this clone: No cognate antigen has been identified for it. No per-base quality is available; no much larger clone lies one base away.

Relative to germline, V is 4 bases shorter and J is 5 bases shorter, with 17 bases between their ends. The CDR3 starts with the cysteine, ends with the phenylalanine, and has 16 residues. The sequence is cut down to CDR3 DNA, 48 bases in frame from base 1. CDR1 and CDR2, looked up from the germline V gene, are MNHNS and SASEGT. In this chain, TRBV6-1 is recombined with TRBJ1-4, with no confident D gene call. The sequenced material came from naive CD4+ T cells sorted from blood. In the paper's terms, the cell subset or site label means: CD45RA+ positively selected. The origin of this receptor is a man younger than 35 in good health. The CDR3 region: CASSGSKVQTNEKLFF. At the DNA level, the sequence is TGTGCCAGCAGTGGCTCCAAGGTGCAGACGAATGAAAAACTGTTTTTT.